This is a list of T cell receptor beta chains from one sample in a study of identical twins. TCRdb fed the 5' RACE reads into MiXCR, producing one record per CDR3 protein. Of approximately 670,000 distinct CDR3 sequences listed, 6.1% are singletons. Sequencing was done on a sample of naive T cells sorted from blood. The receptors shown here come from a man between 18 and 35 years old in good health. The CDR3 runs from the conserved cysteine through the conserved F or W. The D gene is left open where the match is weak. Clone size appears in some rows only: once, few, many, or a class for an expanded clone.

size: -; V: TRBV4-1; D: -; J: TRBJ2-5; CDR3: CASSLNGVGETQYF; DNA: TGCGCCAGCAGCCTAAACGGGGTAGGAGAGACCCAGTACTTC
size: -; V: TRBV29-1; D: -; J: TRBJ2-2; CDR3: CSAAFRGTGELFF; DNA: TGCAGCGCAGCATTCAGGGGCACCGGGGAGCTGTTTTTT
size: many; V: TRBV28; D: -; J: TRBJ1-1; CDR3: CASSLADLTEAFF; DNA: TGTGCCAGCAGTTTGGCGGACCTCACTGAAGCTTTCTTT
size: -; V: TRBV4-2; D: TRBD1; J: TRBJ2-1; CDR3: CASSLRTGFSYNEQFF; DNA: TGTGCCAGCAGCCTAAGGACAGGGTTTTCCTACAATGAGCAGTTCTTC
size: few; V: TRBV12-3/TRBV12-4; D: -; J: TRBJ2-6; CDR3: CASSLAGAAGANVLTF; DNA: TGTGCCAGCAGTTTAGCAGGGGCGGCTGGGGCCAACGTCCTGACTTTC
size: -; V: TRBV10-2; D: -; J: TRBJ1-5; CDR3: CASSEDEGWSNQPQHF; DNA: TGCGCCAGCAGTGAGGATGAGGGATGGAGCAATCAGCCCCAGCATTTT
size: -; V: TRBV6-5; D: -; J: TRBJ2-3; CDR3: CASSYRGFTDTQYF; DNA: TGTGCCAGCAGTTACAGAGGGTTCACAGATACGCAGTATTTT
size: many; V: TRBV20-1; D: TRBD2; J: TRBJ2-1; CDR3: CSASPSGRAGDEQFF; DNA: TGCAGTGCTAGCCCTAGCGGGAGGGCAGGGGATGAGCAGTTCTTC
size: many; V: TRBV29-1; D: -; J: TRBJ2-2; CDR3: CSVRGTAGELFF; DNA: TGCAGCGTTCGGGGTACCGCCGGGGAGCTGTTTTTT
size: many; V: TRBV12-3/TRBV12-4; D: -; J: TRBJ2-2; CDR3: CASTFPGTGELFF; DNA: TGTGCCAGCACCTTCCCCGGCACCGGGGAGCTGTTTTTT
size: few; V: TRBV7-2; D: -; J: TRBJ2-1; CDR3: CASSPTVVGGPYNEQFF; DNA: TGTGCCAGCAGCCCTACCGTCGTGGGGGGCCCTTACAATGAGCAGTTCTTC
size: -; V: TRBV7-2; D: TRBD2; J: TRBJ2-5; CDR3: CASRKTSGRAKTQYF; DNA: TGTGCCAGCAGAAAGACTAGCGGGAGGGCCAAGACCCAGTACTTC
size: few; V: TRBV5-1; D: TRBD1; J: TRBJ2-3; CDR3: CASSFWDRSTDTQYF; DNA: TGCGCCAGCAGCTTTTGGGACAGGAGCACAGATACGCAGTATTTT
size: many; V: TRBV7-9; D: -; J: TRBJ2-1; CDR3: CASSLDGEQFF; DNA: TGTGCCAGCAGCTTAGATGGTGAGCAGTTCTTC
size: many; V: TRBV5-1; D: -; J: TRBJ2-7; CDR3: CASSLERAYEQYF; DNA: TGCGCCAGCAGCTTGGAGCGAGCCTACGAGCAGTACTTC
size: -; V: TRBV5-1; D: -; J: TRBJ2-3; CDR3: CASSLRTSADTQYF; DNA: TGCGCCAGCAGCCTTCGGACTTCAGCAGATACGCAGTATTTT
size: many; V: TRBV6-2/TRBV6-3; D: TRBD2; J: TRBJ2-5; CDR3: CASQTSGYQETQYF; DNA: TGTGCCAGCCAGACTAGCGGGTACCAAGAGACCCAGTACTTC
size: many; V: TRBV20-1; D: TRBD1; J: TRBJ1-6; CDR3: CSARVGQGVSYNSPLHF; DNA: TGCAGTGCTAGAGTGGGGCAGGGGGTCTCGTATAATTCACCCCTCCACTTT